One and the same sample provided the 10 T cell receptor beta chains below, sequenced in a study of blood T cells in healthy people across ages. Then a second PCR, running about 6 to 12 cycles, was carried out with a sample-barcoded 5' primer and a J-beta primer mix. TCRdb independently ran MiXCR on the 5' RACE reads; one entry per CDR3 protein. Here the sample spans about 830,000 distinct CDR3 sequences, over 45% being singletons. Sequencing was done on a sample of blood. These TCRs come from a man aged 25 to 45 in good health.

The chain recombines TRBV13 with TRBJ2-5, with D perhaps matching TRBD1 (5 bases). The germline V gene has CDR1 PRHDT and CDR2 FYEKMQ (reference sequence). V was trimmed by 0 bases and J by 1 base, leaving 9 bases between them. The CDR3 spans 15 residues. This chain's CDR3 is CASSLGSGSQETQYF. The DNA for the CDR3 is TGTGCCAGCAGCTTAGGTTCAGGGTCCCAAGAGACCCAGTACTTC.

The gene calls are TRBV6-5 and TRBJ1-2; D is perhaps TRBD1 (5 bases). The V end lost 5 bases, the J end lost 3 bases, and 16 bases lay between the germline ends. Germline CDR1 reads MNHEY; CDR2 reads SVGAGI. The CDR3 is 15 residues long. The CDR3 DNA follows: TGTGCCAGCAGTCCCTTGCGAGGGGTAGACTATGGCTACACCTTC. Its translation is CASSPLRGVDYGYTF.

The chain carries TRBV11-2 and TRBJ1-1; tentative D call: TRBD1 (6 bases). This CDR3 contains 12 residues. Trimming cost V 5 bases and J 10 bases, with 14 bases left between them. Germline V CDR1 and CDR2: SGHAT, FQNNGV. The CDR3, as DNA: TGTGCCAGCAGCGCCGGGACATTTGGAGCTTTCTTT. It is translated as CASSAGTFGAFF.

This clonotype was seen only once. The rearrangement uses TRBV20-1 and TRBJ2-1; 9 nucleotides align to TRBD1. Germline loops: CDR1 DFQATT, CDR2 SNEGSKA (reference sequence). Trimming took 1 base from V and 2 from J; bases not matched to a gene: 3. The CDR3 is made up of 15 amino acids. The CDR3 region is CSARGGTGTYNEQFF. The CDR3 DNA sequence: TGCAGTGCTAGAGGGGGGACAGGGACCTACAATGAGCAGTTCTTC.

This chain links TRBV12-3 or TRBV12-4 with TRBJ1-2; 9 nucleotides agree with TRBD1. This CDR3 contains 19 residues. The junction had 20 bases not matched to a gene; V was cut back by 6 bases and J by 3 bases. The DNA of the CDR3 is TGTGCCAGCAGGGGGACAGGGCCCCGGTTTGCATCAAATTACTATGGCTACACCTTC. This gives the protein CASRGTGPRFASNYYGYTF.

The chain combines TRBV6-5 with TRBJ1-1; no clear D. Trimming pared 8 bases from V and 3 bases from J, leaving 10 bases between. The CDR3 length is 12 residues. Germline CDR1 is MNHEY and CDR2 is SVGAGI. CDR3 in amino acids: CASRRSDTEAFF. The CDR3 DNA follows: TGTGCCAGCCGAAGGTCGGACACTGAAGCTTTCTTT.

J is TRBJ2-7 and V is TRBV4-3; no clear D. Germline V gives CDR1 LGHNA, CDR2 YSLEER. The CDR3 is 14 residues long. Trimming cost V 6 bases and J 6 bases, with 18 bases left between them. CDR3 in amino acids: CASSPKANSVEQYF. CDR3 nucleotides: TGCGCCAGCAGTCCAAAGGCTAACTCCGTCGAGCAGTACTTC.

Only one count was recorded for this clonotype. The V and J genes are TRBV12-3 or TRBV12-4 and TRBJ2-1, with D possibly matching TRBD1 (6 bases). V dropped 6 bases and J dropped 7 bases, with 22 bases sitting between them. CDR3 length equals 16 residues. CDR3 amino acids: CASRPSGDHRWNEQFF. As DNA, the CDR3 is TGTGCCAGCAGACCGTCAGGGGACCATCGTTGGAATGAGCAGTTCTTC.

This rearrangement joins TRBV14 to TRBJ2-7; D is tentatively TRBD1 or TRBD2 (5 bases each). The CDR3 contains 13 residues. V lost 1 base and J lost 6, with 10 bases in between. Germline V gene sequence: CDR1 SGHDN, CDR2 FVKESK. CDR3 nucleotides: TGTGCCAGCAGCCAAGTATCAGGGAGCGAGCAGTACTTC. Amino acids: CASSQVSGSEQYF.

The V and J genes are TRBV7-8 and TRBJ2-1; 9 bases are a match to TRBD2. The V gene's germline CDR1 is SGHVS and CDR2 FQNEAQ. CDR3 length: 14 residues. Trimming cost V 3 bases and J 11 bases; bases outside gene matches: 8. The CDR3 region has the DNA TGTGCCAGCAGCTTGACTAGCGGCAACCATCAGCAGTTCTTC. This codes for CASSLTSGNHQQFF.